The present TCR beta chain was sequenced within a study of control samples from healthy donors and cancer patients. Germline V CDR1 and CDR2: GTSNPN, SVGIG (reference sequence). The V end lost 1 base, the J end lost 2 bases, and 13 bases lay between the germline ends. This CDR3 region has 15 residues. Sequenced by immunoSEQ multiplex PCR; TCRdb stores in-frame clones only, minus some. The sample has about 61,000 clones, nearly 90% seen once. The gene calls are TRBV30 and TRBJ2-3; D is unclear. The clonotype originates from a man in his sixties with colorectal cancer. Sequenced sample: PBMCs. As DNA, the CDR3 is TGTGCCTGGAGTGCAGCTGGATTACCCACAGATACGCAGTATTTT. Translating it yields CAWSAAGLPTDTQYF.